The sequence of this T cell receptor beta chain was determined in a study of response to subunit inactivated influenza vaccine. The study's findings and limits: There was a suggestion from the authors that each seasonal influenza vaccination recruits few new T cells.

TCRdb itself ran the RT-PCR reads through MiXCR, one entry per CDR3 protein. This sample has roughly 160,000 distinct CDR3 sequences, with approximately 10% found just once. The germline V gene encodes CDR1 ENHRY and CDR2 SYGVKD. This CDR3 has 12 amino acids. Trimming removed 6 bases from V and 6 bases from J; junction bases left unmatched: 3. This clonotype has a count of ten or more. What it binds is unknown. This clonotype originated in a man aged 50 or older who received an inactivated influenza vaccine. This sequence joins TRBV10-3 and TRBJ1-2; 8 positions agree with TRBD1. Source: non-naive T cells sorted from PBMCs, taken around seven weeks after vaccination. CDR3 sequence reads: CAIRDRVDGYTF. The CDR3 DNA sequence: TGTGCCATCAGGGACAGGGTGGATGGCTACACCTTC.